This entry describes one T cell receptor beta chain. This CDR3 has 14 residues. V was pared by 1 base and J by 3 bases, with 11 bases between. Germline CDR1 SGHKS, CDR2 YYEKEE (reference sequence). Sequenced by immunoSEQ multiplex PCR; TCRdb stores in-frame clones only, minus some. The table has roughly 110,000 clones, about 85% seen once; the top ten hold over 2%. The sample is drawn from a study of radiotherapy plus CTLA-4 blockade in lung cancer. The source material was peripheral blood, sampled from a patient treated with radiotherapy plus ipilimumab. The TCR sequence derives from a human donor with non-small cell lung cancer that progressed on radiotherapy plus ipilimumab. Some clones in this sample may be carry-over from other donors' samples. The V call is TRBV5-5, the J call TRBJ2-7; D remains ambiguous. Here the CDR3 reads CASSLTDRNYEQYF. CDR3 in DNA: TGTGCCAGCAGCTTGACTGACCGGAACTACGAGCAGTACTTC.